The 25 T cell receptor beta chains below were found in one sample sequenced in a study of blood T cell repertoires in COVID-19. Only in-frame clones appear in the TCRdb table, and some are missing; sequencing was by immunoSEQ multiplex PCR. The table shows tens of thousands of clones, with roughly 84% occurring only once. Sequences were obtained from peripheral blood. These TCRs come from a man between 45 and 60 years old with active COVID-19.

The chain recombines TRBV4-1 with TRBJ1-6; D gene unclear. Trimming pared 0 bases from V and 9 bases from J, leaving 9 bases between. Germline values: CDR1 MGHRA, CDR2 YSYEKL. This CDR3 spans 14 amino acids. CDR3 coding DNA: TGCGCCAGCAGCCAAGACGTCAGGTTTTCACCCCTCCACTTT. Amino acids: CASSQDVRFSPLHF.

This chain uses TRBV12-3 or TRBV12-4 with TRBJ2-5; D unclear. This CDR3 has 11 residues. V was cut by 3 bases and J by 9 bases, with 8 bases left in between. The CDR3: CASSFNSAQYF. The CDR3, as DNA: TGTGCCAGCAGTTTCAACTCGGCCCAGTACTTC.

The V gene is TRBV27, the J gene TRBJ2-7, with no clear D. With 6 bases removed from V and 0 bases from J, the gap between germline ends came to 12 bases. Germline CDR1 reads MNHEY; CDR2 reads SMNVEV (reference sequence). CDR3 length: 14 amino acids. The CDR3 protein is CASSVGSSSYEQYF. In DNA form, the CDR3 reads TGTGCCAGCAGCGTTGGCTCAAGCTCCTACGAGCAGTACTTC.

The CDR3 nucleotides are TGTGCCAGCAGCGGAGGACTAGCGTACGAGCAGTACTTC. Protein: CASSGGLAYEQYF. The genes are TRBV9 and TRBJ2-7; 9 bases match TRBD2. This CDR3 comprises 13 residues. CDR1 SGDLS and CDR2 YYNGEE come from the germline V gene. Germline trimming cut 3 bases from V and 4 bases from J; bases unmatched to any gene: 2. Variable domain in full (rest from reference TRBV9 and TRBJ2-7): DSGVTQTPKHLITATGQRVTLRCSPRSGDLSVYWYQQSLDQGLQFLIQYYNGEERAKGNILERFSAQQFPDLHSELNLSSLELGDSALYFCASSGGLAYEQYFGPGTRLTVT.

This clone was recorded once. The chain joins TRBV5-1 to TRBJ1-5; 12 positions match TRBD1. CDR1 and CDR2 (germline): SGHRS, YFSETQ. This CDR3 has 15 residues. After removal of 3 bases from V and 7 bases from J, the junction contained 5 bases not matched to a gene. The CDR3 sequence: CASSSGTGGGQPQHF. The CDR3 DNA reads as TGCGCCAGCAGCTCGGGGACAGGGGGCGGACAGCCCCAGCATTTT.

As to this clone: One junction end disagrees with the germline gene, perhaps due to a read error. The chain combines TRBV5-4 with TRBJ1-1; 10 positions match TRBD1. Germline V lookup: CDR1 SGHNT, CDR2 YYREEE (reference sequence). This CDR3 contains 13 residues. The CDR3 reads CAIDPRTGGTFRF. CDR3 DNA sequence: TGTGCCATCGATCCACGGACAGGGGGAACGTTTAGGTTT.

The chain uses TRBV14 and TRBJ2-7; 7 bases line up with TRBD2. Germline V gene lookup returns CDR1 SGHDN and CDR2 FVKESK. CDR3 length: 15 amino acids. V lost 2 bases and J lost 5; bases outside the gene matches: 9. In DNA form, the CDR3 reads TGTGCCAGCAGCCAACAAACCGGGGGACTAAACGAGCAGTACTTC. This codes for CASSQQTGGLNEQYF.

The rearrangement uses TRBV7-6 and TRBJ2-2; either TRBD1 or TRBD2 may fit D (6 bases each). V shed 5 bases and J shed 6 bases, with 22 bases lying between them. Germline CDR1 reads SGHVS; CDR2 reads FNYEAQ. This CDR3 contains 17 residues. CDR3 in amino acids: CASSLGGWRGPSGELFF. The CDR3, as DNA: TGTGCCAGCAGCCTAGGGGGGTGGCGGGGCCCCTCCGGGGAGCTGTTTTTT.

In its sample, this clone was seen a few times. The chain couples TRBV28 to TRBJ1-1, with D possibly TRBD1 on 6 matching bases. The V end lost 6 bases, the J end lost 4 bases, and 15 bases lay between the germline ends. The germline gives CDR1 MDHEN, CDR2 SYDVKM. The CDR3 loop spans 14 amino acids. This CDR3 reads CASSLPDSSTEAFF. The CDR3 DNA reads TGTGCCAGCAGCCTACCGGACAGTTCCACTGAAGCTTTCTTT.

This chain connects TRBV28 to TRBJ1-4, with D tentatively TRBD1 (5 bases). V dropped 3 bases and J dropped 2 bases, with 10 bases sitting between them. CDR1 and CDR2 (germline): MDHEN, SYDVKM. This CDR3 contains 15 residues. The CDR3 nucleotides are TGTGCCAGCAGTTTGTCTCAGGGTACTAATGAAAAACTGTTTTTT. It translates to CASSLSQGTNEKLFF.

The chain uses TRBV4-1 and TRBJ2-7; D perhaps matches TRBD1 (6 bases). Germline V gene data show CDR1 as MGHRA and CDR2 as YSYEKL. V was cut by 0 bases and J by 3 bases, with 12 bases left in between. The CDR3 runs 15 residues. CDR3 nucleotide sequence: TGCGCCAGCAGCCAAGATCAGAACAGGGTCTACGAGCAGTACTTC. Translated, it gives CASSQDQNRVYEQYF.

The rearrangement links TRBV5-5 to TRBJ1-2; D possibly corresponds to TRBD1 (5 bases). Germline V gene sequence: CDR1 SGHKS, CDR2 YYEKEE (reference sequence). CDR3 length equals 12 residues. V dropped 4 bases and J dropped 8 bases, with 12 bases sitting between them. The CDR3 DNA reads TGTGCCAGCAGCCAAGACAGTTCGGGCTACACCTTC. Its translation is CASSQDSSGYTF. Drawing the rest from reference TRBV5-5 and TRBJ1-2, the complete variable domain is DAGVTQSPTHLIKTRGQQVTLRCSPISGHKSVSWYQQVLGQGPQFIFQYYEKEERGRGNFPDRFSARQFPNYSSELNVNALLLGDSALYLCASSQDSSGYTFGSGTRLTVV.

This clone turned up a few times. The V and J genes are TRBV28 and TRBJ1-1; unclear D gene. V dropped 8 bases and J dropped 1 base, with 11 bases sitting between them. The CDR3 totals 13 residues. CDR1 is MDHEN, CDR2 SYDVKM, per germline. This CDR3 is CASRTPRNTEAFF. DNA of the CDR3: TGTGCCAGCCGAACTCCACGGAACACTGAAGCTTTCTTT.

The chain has TRBV27 and TRBJ1-5; 9 bases match TRBD1. The CDR3 has 18 residues. Looked up from germline, CDR1 is MNHEY and CDR2 is SMNVEV (reference sequence). With V trimmed by 5 bases and J by 2 bases, 13 bases remained unmatched. CDR3 residues: CASSPIDTTGGGNQPQHF. CDR3 bases: TGTGCCAGCAGTCCAATCGATACCACAGGGGGCGGCAATCAGCCCCAGCATTTT.

This clone was counted between two and nine times. For the CDR3, the DNA is TGTGCCAGCAGCTATATAAACACCGGGGAGCTGTTTTTT. It translates to CASSYINTGELFF. This chain links TRBV27 with TRBJ2-2; D gene uncertain. The CDR3 sequence is 13 residues long. Germline CDR1 is MNHEY and CDR2 is SMNVEV (reference sequence). Trimming took 6 bases from V and 2 from J, leaving 7 bases between them.

This clone showed up just once. The chain combines TRBV6-6 with TRBJ1-2, with a tentative D call TRBD1 (6 bases). CDR3 length equals 13 residues. Germline-derived CDR1 and CDR2 are MNHNY and SVGAGI (reference sequence). Trimming removed 2 bases at V and 5 bases at J, with 9 bases between. The CDR3 sequence: CASSYPQGYGYTF. CDR3 in DNA: TGTGCCAGCAGTTACCCACAGGGATATGGCTACACCTTC.

J is TRBJ1-5 and V is TRBV16, with D possibly matching TRBD1 (5 bases). The CDR3 is 13 residues long. Germline V lookup: CDR1 KGHSY, CDR2 FQNENV. The germline V and J ends were trimmed by 4 bases and 5 bases, with 9 bases remaining between them. The CDR3 region is CASSLGQDQPQHF. The DNA for the CDR3 is TGTGCCAGCAGCCTGGGGCAGGATCAGCCCCAGCATTTT.

The chain joins TRBV10-1 to TRBJ2-1, with D perhaps matching TRBD1 (5 bases). Germline CDR1 and CDR2: WNHNN and SYGVQD (reference sequence). The CDR3 has 15 residues. V was shortened by 2 bases and J by 4 bases, with 12 bases between the two germline ends. The CDR3 loop reads CASSEGQGSYNEQFF. DNA of the CDR3: TGCGCCAGCAGTGAGGGGCAGGGATCGTACAATGAGCAGTTCTTC.

The V call is TRBV19, the J call TRBJ2-5; TRBD1 agrees at 9 bases. Unmatched junction bases numbered 7, after V lost 6 bases and J lost 5 bases. The CDR3 has 14 residues. CDR1 LNHDA and CDR2 SQIVND come from the germline V gene (reference sequence). This CDR3 reads CASSGDRAWETQYF. CDR3 nucleotides: TGTGCCAGTAGCGGGGACAGGGCTTGGGAGACCCAGTACTTC.

This clone was picked up one time. This sequence joins TRBV5-4 and TRBJ1-3; unclear D gene. Germline V gives CDR1 SGHNT, CDR2 YYREEE (reference sequence). This CDR3 spans 16 amino acids. Trimming left V 0 bases short and J 4 bases short, with 14 bases between. The CDR3 region is CASSLDREGSGNTIYF. The CDR3 DNA follows: TGTGCCAGCAGCTTGGATCGGGAAGGCTCCGGAAACACCATATATTTT.

DNA for the CDR3: TGTGCCAGCAGCACAGGTACTGAAGCTTTCTTT. Translated, it gives CASSTGTEAFF. The chain recombines TRBV7-2 with TRBJ1-1; tentative D call: TRBD1 (5 bases). Germline CDR1 reads SGHTA; CDR2 reads FQGNSA. The CDR3 runs 11 residues. V was cut by 5 bases and J by 5 bases, with 6 bases left in between.

The chain couples TRBV5-1 to TRBJ1-5; tentative D call: TRBD1 (6 bases). Trimming took off 4 bases at V and 1 base at J, with 9 bases between the two ends. The CDR3 length is 14 residues. Germline CDR1 is SGHRS and CDR2 is YFSETQ. CDR3 DNA sequence: TGCGCCAGCAGCCCTCAGGGGAGCAATCAGCCCCAGCATTTT. Translated: CASSPQGSNQPQHF. Full variable domain (missing parts from reference TRBV5-1 and TRBJ1-5): KAGVTQTPRYLIKTRGQQVTLSCSPISGHRSVSWYQQTPGQGLQFLFEYFSETQRNKGNFPGRFSGRQFSNSRSEMNVSTLELGDSALYLCASSPQGSNQPQHFGDGTRLSIL.

J is TRBJ2-7 and V is TRBV6-1; TRBD1 agrees at 7 bases. CDR1 MNHNS and CDR2 SASEGT come from the germline V gene. The CDR3 length is 14 residues. V lost 1 base, J lost 7 bases, and 7 bases stayed unmatched. CDR3 protein: CASSEVWAGGEQYF. The CDR3 DNA follows: TGTGCCAGCAGTGAAGTTTGGGCAGGGGGAGAGCAGTACTTC.

The V call is TRBV13, the J call TRBJ1-2, with D possibly matching TRBD1 (5 bases). The germline gives CDR1 PRHDT, CDR2 FYEKMQ (reference sequence). Trimming left V 0 bases short and J 2 bases short, with 7 bases between. CDR3 length equals 14 residues. CDR3 sequence reads: CASSLGGGNYGYTF. Written as DNA, the CDR3 is TGTGCCAGCAGCTTAGGCGGGGGAAACTATGGCTACACCTTC.

The V and J genes are TRBV6-2 or TRBV6-3 and TRBJ2-1; 9 positions agree with TRBD2. CDR1 is MNHEY and CDR2 is SVGEGT in the germline V gene. With 5 bases clipped from V and 5 bases from J, the junction kept 7 bases outside the gene matches. CDR3 length: 15 residues. CDR3 coding DNA: TGTGCCAGCAGTAATCTAGCGGGGCGGAACAATGAGCAGTTCTTC. Translating it yields CASSNLAGRNNEQFF.